This T cell receptor (beta chain) is drawn from a study of T cell responses to AZD1222 COVID-19 vaccine. Study-level findings and limits: Sampled repertoires all dated from after the peak T cell response. Close to half of all spike-specific TCRs reportedly target regions of the variants that are unmutated. Spike-specific TCR breadth and depth were elevated following two AZD1222 doses. Clonal diversity may have been underestimated in mostly white British donors.

The table lists this clone with a count of one. Its matching antigen is unknown. Profiling relied on immunoSEQ multiplex PCR, and the TCRdb table lists in-frame clones only, not all of them. The sample holds under 45,000 clones; around 90% are singletons and the top ten take approximately 26%. The V gene lost 1 base and the J gene lost 2 bases, with 13 bases spanning the gap. This CDR3 has 16 residues. Germline V gene lookup returns CDR1 KGHSH and CDR2 LQKENI. The sequences come from peripheral blood, collected 28 days after the second dose of the MenACWY control vaccine. The TCR comes from an adult who received the MenACWY meningococcal vaccine as a control. The genes are TRBV18 and TRBJ2-3; D unresolved. The CDR3 here is CASSPQNGRITDTQYF. Here the CDR3 DNA reads TGTGCCAGCTCACCACAGAATGGACGGATCACAGATACGCAGTATTTT. The full variable domain, rest sourced from reference TRBV18 and TRBJ2-3, is NAGVMQNPRHLVRRRGQEARLRCSPMKGHSHVYWYRQLPEEGLKFMVYLQKENIIDESGMPKERFSAEFPKEGPSILRIQQVVRGDSAAYFCASSPQNGRITDTQYFGPGTRLTVL.